The subject of this entry is one T cell receptor beta chain. These data come from a study of blood T cell repertoires in COVID-19. J gave up 7 bases and V 2 bases, and 4 bases lay outside the gene matches. Germline CDR1 and CDR2: LGHDT and YNNKEL (reference sequence). The CDR3 has 13 residues. The assay was immunoSEQ multiplex PCR, and TCRdb's table has in-frame clones only and misses some. The repertoire holds approximately 72,000 clones, with around nine tenths as singletons. Source material: peripheral blood. This rearrangement joins TRBV3-1 (or the pseudogene TRBV3-2) to TRBJ1-2, with TRBD1 matching 7 bases. The source is a woman aged 55-75 years with acute or convalescent COVID-19. The CDR3: CASSQRGQGGYTF. The CDR3 DNA is TGTGCCAGCAGCCAAAGGGGGCAGGGTGGCTACACCTTC.